These T cell receptor beta chains were read from a single sample in a study of beta chain features in type 1 diabetes. The table came from immunoSEQ multiplex PCR; TCRdb's copy has only in-frame clones and leaves some out. Of about 140,000 clones in the sample, 6.5% to 8.5% were seen once. The sequencing sample was made of central memory CD4+ T cells from blood. Receptor source: a woman younger than 45 in good health. Each CDR3 is given with its conserved first and last residue.

v_gene	len	j_gene	CDR3aa
TRBV7-3	15	TRBJ1-5	CASSLTGGLNQPQHF
TRBV5-1	15	TRBJ1-5	CASSLEGGGGQPQHF
TRBV27	12	TRBJ2-5	CASSSGQGAQYF
TRBV5-1	13	TRBJ1-1	CASSSPPGTEAFF
TRBV27	17	TRBJ1-5	CASSLRPDRGSNQPQHF
TRBV30	16	TRBJ2-5	CAWSAPGLAGTETQYF
TRBV9	16	TRBJ1-1	CASSASNLQGATEAFF
TRBV2	15	TRBJ2-1	CASSLETSGYNEQFF
TRBV5-1	15	-	CASSLISGRTNEQYF
TRBV9	13	TRBJ1-1	CASSVAQNTEAFF
TRBV19	18	TRBJ1-1	CASSIGETGFLKEREAFF
TRBV5-1	17	TRBJ2-1	CASSLGLRTGSYNEQFF
TRBV12-5	15	TRBJ1-1	CASGLDGQENTEAFF
TRBV4-3	16	TRBJ2-7	CASSQAIDGRAYEQYF
TRBV29-1	13	TRBJ2-7	CSVRTGGTSEQYF
TRBV7-3	15	TRBJ2-7	CASRSGTSGIYEQYF
TRBV6-5	12	TRBJ1-1	CASSLRDTEAFF
TRBV7-9	15	TRBJ2-3	CASSLEPRSTDTQYF
TRBV25-1	14	TRBJ2-7	CAIVGTPLGGEQYF
TRBV28	12	TRBJ1-1	CASTRAGAEAFF
TRBV7-7	16	TRBJ2-7	CASSLANIHRGSEQYF
TRBV7-2	16	TRBJ2-3	CASSLGGTSVTDTQYF
TRBV9	17	TRBJ2-3	CASSVGISGKIADTQYF
TRBV19	14	TRBJ2-2	CASSIGGGSGELFF
TRBV7-9	16	TRBJ2-2	CASSQLAGSNTGELFF
TRBV20-1	11	TRBJ1-1	CSATRDSEAFF
TRBV7-2	13	TRBJ1-5	CASSRDKGQPQHF
TRBV30	15	TRBJ1-5	CAWSYGTGRNQPQHF
TRBV2	14	TRBJ2-1	CASSRDRLNNEQFF
TRBV7-2	15	TRBJ1-5	CASSWRADSNQPQHF
TRBV7-9	15	TRBJ2-1	CASSLDGRAYNEQFF
TRBV30	15	TRBJ2-3	CAWKRWTSATDTQYF
TRBV9	14	TRBJ2-7	CASSPRTGGQEQYF
TRBV7-2	15	TRBJ2-6	CASSQFRAGANVLTF
TRBV5-4	15	TRBJ2-5	CASSQGGGSEETQYF
TRBV7-6	15	TRBJ2-5	CASSLNPGVPETQYF
TRBV7-9	16	TRBJ2-3	CASSAASGVNTDTQYF
TRBV5-4	15	TRBJ2-7	CASSHITAGGYEQYF
TRBV6-1	16	TRBJ2-2	CASSGGLAGNTGELFF
TRBV7-2	16	TRBJ2-6	CASSLAGSSGANVLTF
TRBV7-8	19	TRBJ2-1	CATSLSGTSGMGGMNEQFF
TRBV30	15	TRBJ2-1	CAWSVQAGGRDEQFF
TRBV4-2	15	TRBJ2-7	CASSQGLAETYEQYF
TRBV14	15	TRBJ2-2	CASSRATGNSGELFF
TRBV6-6	13	TRBJ2-5	CASSGTVRETQYF
TRBV9	19	TRBJ2-6	CASSPLPGTGLSGANVLTF
TRBV4-1	17	TRBJ2-1	CASRETQTSGRADEQFF
TRBV5-1	16	TRBJ2-6	CASSFQGGSGANVLTF
TRBV7-2	17	TRBJ2-1	CASSLRLAGAYYNEQFF
TRBV11-1	14	TRBJ2-7	CASSRAPTAYEQYF
TRBV28	15	TRBJ2-3	CASSLWGSNSDTQYF
TRBV7-9	16	TRBJ2-2	CASSLRLALNTGELFF
TRBV28	13	TRBJ2-1	CASSFPRQGKQFF
TRBV29-1	13	TRBJ2-7	CSVEIARGYEQYF
TRBV7-2	15	TRBJ2-7	CASSPRTGTTYEQYF